The T cell receptor (beta chain) described here comes from a study of human T cells and chemical hapten exposure. TCRdb reprocessed the RACE reads with MiXCR, giving one entry per CDR3 protein. This table has roughly 38,000 distinct CDR3 sequences, approximately 3.6% appearing once. Trimming stripped 2 bases from V and 5 bases from J, with 10 bases between. The germline V gene encodes CDR1 SEHNR and CDR2 FQNEAQ (reference sequence). There are 13 residues in the CDR3. Time point denoted: patch test 1, 2 weeks after DPC sensitization. Treatment noted: therapeutic diphenylcyclopropenone sensitization with weekly scalp DPC. Unfractionated whole blood was the source from which total RNA was extracted. This clonotype was observed many times.

The receptor's source is a man aged 50 to 59 with alopecia areata. Some clones in this sample may be carry-over from other donors' samples. Sequencing used whole blood, obtained in connection with sensitization to the hapten diphenylcyclopropenone (DPC). The chain employs TRBV7-9 and TRBJ2-7, with D uncertain. CDR3 nucleotides: TGTGCCAGCAGCTTACTAGTGAAAGACGAGCAGTACTTC. Protein sequence: CASSLLVKDEQYF.